This TCR beta chain emerged from a study of CD8 T cells in Susac syndrome. The control participants were healthy donors, and these controls were matched with respect to both age and sex. This CDR3 has 15 amino acids. J lost 1 base, V lost 4 bases, and 6 bases had no gene match. Germline CDR1 SGDLS, CDR2 YYNGEE. The RNA, roughly 0.5 to 1 ug, was put through reverse transcription using random hexamers. TCRdb independently ran MiXCR on the immunoSEQ multiplex PCR reads; one entry per CDR3 protein. Among more than 130,000 distinct CDR3 sequences listed, approximately 95% were seen once. This receptor was identified in a human donor in good health. The gene calls are TRBV9 and TRBJ2-3; 7 bases are shared with TRBD2. The sequenced sample was CD8+ T cells from PBMCs. CDR3 in amino acids: CASSFPAGGTDTQYF. The CDR3 DNA follows: TGTGCCAGCAGCTTCCCGGCGGGAGGCACAGATACGCAGTATTTT.